This T cell receptor beta chain was recovered during a study of response to subunit inactivated influenza vaccine. One entry per CDR3 protein results from TCRdb running MiXCR on the RT-PCR reads. The repertoire has roughly 570,000 distinct CDR3 sequences, 10% to 15% of them found once; the top ten carry about an eighth. The TCR was taken from a man over 45 who received an inactivated influenza vaccine. The source material was PBMCs from blood, sampled roughly 6 weeks after vaccination.

The CDR3 reads CASSKTFQGDYGYTF. The CDR3 coding sequence is TGTGCCAGCAGCAAAACCTTCCAGGGTGACTATGGCTACACCTTC. V is TRBV13 and J is TRBJ1-2, with D maybe TRBD1 (5 bases). CDR3 size: 15 residues. Trimming took off 5 bases at V and 3 bases at J, with 16 bases between the two ends. Germline-derived CDR1 and CDR2 are PRHDT and FYEKMQ (reference sequence).